This record looks at one TCR beta chain sequence and its context. Its specificity is unknown. The data were taken from a study of T-cell memory formation after mild COVID-19. Using its own MiXCR run on the 5' RACE reads, TCRdb lists one record per CDR3 protein. The repertoire holds approximately 400,000 distinct CDR3 sequences, with over 15% as singletons. CDR1 and CDR2 from the germline V gene are LNHNV and YYDKDF (reference sequence). The CDR3 consists of 17 residues. Trimming pared 1 base from V and 6 bases from J, leaving 16 bases between. Findings and limits, study-wide: Specificity for SARS-CoV-2 was not confirmed among the second-wave clones peaking on day 37.

The V call is TRBV15, the J call TRBJ1-6; a possible D gene is TRBD1 (5 bases). This clonotype was sampled from a man aged 18-30 years who had mild COVID-19 (a few samples of this study predate the infection). Cell type and time point are not known. The material sequenced was PBMCs or a T cell subset sorted from them (not recorded which). For the CDR3, the DNA is TGTGCCACCAGCAGAGTATTCGGCAGGGCTGGTAATTCACCCCTCCACTTT. Translation gives CATSRVFGRAGNSPLHF. The complete variable domain, with remaining parts taken from reference TRBV15 and TRBJ1-6, reads DAMVIQNPRYQVTQFGKPVTLSCSQTLNHNVMYWYQQKSSQAPKLLFHYYDKDFNNEADTPDNFQSRRPNTSFCFLDIRSPGLGDTAMYLCATSRVFGRAGNSPLHFGNGTRLTVT.